These T cell receptor beta chains were read from a single sample in a study of OX40 agonist ivuxolimab in advanced cancers. Only in-frame clones appear in the TCRdb table, and some are missing; sequencing was by immunoSEQ multiplex PCR. The repertoire holds 40,000 to 55,000 clones, with roughly nine tenths as singletons. The sample here was CD4+ or CD8+ T cells sorted from blood, taken in a trial of the OX40 agonist ivuxolimab. These receptor sequences come from an adult with an advanced solid tumor such as melanoma, head and neck, liver or kidney cancer. Each CDR3 is given without its conserved first and last residue. The D gene is left open where the match is weak.

d_call v_call cdr3_aa
- TRBV6-5 ASSPRRNEQF
- TRBV7-3 ASSFRVGGRSGELF
- TRBV4-1 ASSHLAEGNTIY
- TRBV10-3 AISDLDSQDVDTQY
- TRBV25-1 ASSGRDPENTGELF
TRBD1 TRBV5-4 ASTRPGTGVGYT
TRBD2 TRBV18 ASSPVAGGHNEQF
TRBD2 TRBV11-2 ASGTTYTGELF
TRBD2 TRBV9 ASSPGRGIGNEQF
- TRBV2 ASSGTVNTEAF
- TRBV29-1 SVEEQSNEQF
- TRBV10-3 AISDSTNPTYEQY
- TRBV2 ASSDQGFSTEAF
- TRBV6-1 ASRYLNIQY
TRBD1 TRBV2 ASSDRGYNQPQH
TRBD1 TRBV7-9 ASSLVGQGNGYT
- TRBV6-1 ASSAVFTGELF
- TRBV6-5 ASSSNGQKNEKLF
TRBD1 TRBV7-8 ASSPVRGQGETQY
- TRBV6-6 ASSYSTAGWPEKLF
- TRBV7-9 ASSRAASSYNEQF
TRBD1 TRBV4-2 ASSPRGLNYGYT
- TRBV6-1 ATAVYEQY
TRBD2 TRBV5-1 ASSIERGSTDTQY
- TRBV7-9 ASSLWSPGTGELF
TRBD2 TRBV11-2 ASSYIAGPTGELF
- TRBV6-1 ASSEGGTYNEQF
TRBD1 TRBV14 ASSRRDRGQDTQY
- TRBV2 ASSEGRGNTEAF
TRBD2 TRBV10-1 ASSDEAGKQF
TRBD1 TRBV2 ASMGQGENTIY
- TRBV7-9 ASTSRGSGPYNEQF
- TRBV27 ASTGQDYNEQF
TRBD1 TRBV4-1 ASSQEGDRVRGIFSYNSPLH
- TRBV10-3 AISEWTTTDTQY
- TRBV12-5 ASGWTYDSGANVLT
TRBD1 TRBV29-1 SVDRGTQETQY
TRBD2 TRBV2 ASSGTSGRYHHEQY
- TRBV27 ASPIGGVRYEQY
TRBD2 TRBV7-6 ASSALLAGFRTEQY
- TRBV25-1 ASKGEETGELF
TRBD2 TRBV27 ASSGRGLAGKAGELF
- TRBV14 ASSQDPGADNYGYT
TRBD2 TRBV10-3 AISESSGGAHEQY
- TRBV11-2 ASSLGSYGYT
TRBD1 TRBV5-1 ASSPLATGDYGYT